The 13 T cell receptor beta chains below come from one sample, sequenced in a study of OX40 agonist ivuxolimab in advanced cancers. Profiled with immunoSEQ multiplex PCR; TCRdb holds only in-frame clones, not every one. The sample consists of some 150,000 clones, 90% of them appearing once. This sample comprised CD4+ or CD8+ T cells sorted from blood, obtained in a trial of the OX40 agonist ivuxolimab. These receptors were obtained from an adult with an advanced solid tumor such as melanoma, head and neck, liver or kidney cancer.

The chain combines TRBV28 with TRBJ1-5; 7 bases are shared with TRBD1. The junction had 4 bases not matched to a gene; V was cut back by 7 bases and J by 1 base. The germline gives CDR1 MDHEN, CDR2 SYDVKM. The CDR3 extends over 14 amino acids. The CDR3: CASILGQSNQPQHF. DNA for the CDR3: TGTGCCAGCATCCTGGGACAGAGCAATCAGCCCCAGCATTTT.

This clone has a handful of counts. This chain links TRBV4-3 with TRBJ2-1; 8 bases fit TRBD2. CDR3 size: 15 residues. Germline CDR1 reads LGHNA; CDR2 reads YSLEER. J gave up 2 bases and V 1 base, and 1 base lay outside the gene matches. CDR3 residues: CASSQVAGTYNEQFF. CDR3 nucleotides: TGCGCCAGCAGCCAAGTAGCGGGAACCTACAATGAGCAGTTCTTC.

The chain is built from TRBV7-9 and TRBJ1-2; D possibly corresponds to TRBD1 (5 bases). The V gene's germline CDR1 is SEHNR and CDR2 FQNEAQ (reference sequence). Trimming removed 1 base from V and 8 bases from J, with 17 bases in between. This CDR3 region has 15 residues. The CDR3 spells CASSLGEGREGGYTF. As DNA, the CDR3 is TGTGCCAGCAGCTTAGGGGAGGGACGCGAGGGCGGCTACACCTTC.

The chain carries TRBV4-3 and TRBJ2-7, with 7 bases identical to TRBD1. From germline, CDR1 is LGHNA and CDR2 YSLEER. The CDR3 has 16 amino acids. The ends lost 4 bases at V and 4 bases at J; junction bases unmatched: 13. In DNA form, the CDR3 reads TGCGCCAGCAGCCCGCAACGGGACAGTCTTCTTTACGAGCAGTACTTC. It codes for CASSPQRDSLLYEQYF.

V is TRBV7-2 and J is TRBJ2-1, with D tentatively TRBD1 (7 bases). CDR1 is SGHTA, CDR2 FQGNSA, per germline. The CDR3 sequence is 12 residues long. Trimming took 4 bases from V and 9 from J, leaving 10 bases between them. The CDR3 DNA sequence: TGTGCCAGCAGCTCAGGGGGGAGTGAGCAGTTCTTC. This encodes CASSSGGSEQFF.

Comments on this clone: Other DNA sequences in this specimen translate into the identical CDR3. The chain carries TRBV19 and TRBJ1-3; TRBD1 is a possible D gene (5 bases). The CDR3 length is 18 residues. V was pared by 3 bases and J by 0 bases, with 18 bases between. Per the germline V gene, CDR1 is LNHDA and CDR2 is SQIVND (reference sequence). The CDR3 DNA reads TGTGCCAGTAGTATGGGGGGTCGGGGGGTCTTCTCTGGAAACACCATATATTTT. Translating it yields CASSMGGRGVFSGNTIYF.

The chain links TRBV2 to TRBJ1-1, with a possible D match to TRBD1 (6 bases). Trimming stripped 6 bases from V and 1 base from J, with 12 bases between. This CDR3 has 14 residues. Germline assignment: CDR1 SNHLY and CDR2 FYNNEI. DNA for the CDR3: TGTGCCAGCAGCCAGACAGGCAAGAACACTGAAGCTTTCTTT. Amino acid sequence: CASSQTGKNTEAFF.

CDR3 region: CATSRSTGGNGYTF. CDR3 in DNA: TGTGCCACCAGCAGATCCACAGGGGGGAATGGCTACACCTTC. The rearrangement joins TRBV15 to TRBJ1-2; 8 bases match TRBD1. This CDR3 comprises 14 residues. Germline values: CDR1 LNHNV, CDR2 YYDKDF (reference sequence). Germline trimming cut 2 bases from V and 6 bases from J; bases unmatched to any gene: 5.

This clone was recorded a few times. This chain links TRBV27 with TRBJ2-1; the match to TRBD2 covers 7 bases. Germline CDR1 and CDR2: MNHEY and SMNVEV (reference sequence). The CDR3 runs 15 residues. V lost 5 bases, J lost 3 bases, and 7 bases stayed unmatched. CDR3 bases: TGTGCCAGCAGTATCTCAGCGGGGTTCTACAATGAGCAGTTCTTC. This codes for CASSISAGFYNEQFF.

V gene TRBV6-1 combines with J gene TRBJ1-1, with 7 bases aligning to TRBD1. The CDR3 runs to 17 residues. The V and J ends lost 2 bases and 2 bases, in that order; junction bases with no gene match: 11. Germline values: CDR1 MNHNS, CDR2 SASEGT. The CDR3 sequence: CASSEWQGGGLNTEAFF. For the CDR3, the DNA is TGTGCCAGCAGTGAATGGCAGGGGGGAGGATTAAACACTGAAGCTTTCTTT.

The chain employs TRBV6-5 and TRBJ2-1, with TRBD2 matching 13 bases. V was clipped by 0 bases and J by 7 bases; unmatched bases: 3. The CDR3 has 16 amino acids. Germline V gives CDR1 MNHEY, CDR2 SVGAGI. CDR3 residues: CASSYSLAGGVNEQFF. CDR3 in DNA: TGTGCCAGCAGTTACTCACTAGCGGGAGGGGTAAATGAGCAGTTCTTC.

This chain's CDR3 is CASSPPFEYEQYF. The CDR3 coding sequence is TGTGCCAGCAGCCCCCCCTTTGAGTACGAGCAGTACTTC. The V call is TRBV13, the J call TRBJ2-7; no reliable D call. V dropped 5 bases and J dropped 4 bases, with 12 bases sitting between them. Germline CDR1 PRHDT, CDR2 FYEKMQ (reference sequence). This CDR3 is 13 amino acids long. Full variable domain (outside the CDR3, taken from reference TRBV13 and TRBJ2-7): AAGVIQSPRHLIKEKRETATLKCYPIPRHDTVYWYQQGPGQDPQFLISFYEKMQSDKGSIPDRFSAQQFSDYHSELNMSSLELGDSALYFCASSPPFEYEQYFGPGTRLTVT.

V and J are TRBV6-5 and TRBJ1-2; D gene ambiguous. Germline CDR1 and CDR2: MNHEY and SVGAGI. Trimming took off 5 bases at V and 6 bases at J, with 7 bases between the two ends. The CDR3 covers 11 residues. The CDR3 DNA reads as TGTGCCAGCAGTGTCGGGAATGGCTACACCTTC. The encoded protein is CASSVGNGYTF.